These T cell receptor beta chains were read from a single sample in a study of beta chain features in type 1 diabetes. Profiled with immunoSEQ multiplex PCR; TCRdb holds only in-frame clones, not every one. The repertoire has 35,000 or so clones, 64% of them found once; the top ten carry 2%. Sequencing input: Tregs from blood. The source of these receptors is a woman aged 30 to 39 in good health. Both conserved end residues are part of each CDR3. Fields, in order: V gene, D gene, J gene, clone size, CDR3 DNA, CDR3 protein. D genes are given only for firm matches. A row's size may be missing; if present it is once, few, many or a size class.

>TRBV19|NA|TRBJ2-5|NA
TGTGCCAGTAGTAGAACAAGTCAAGAGACCCAGTACTTC
CASSRTSQETQYF
>TRBV7-2|NA|TRBJ2-6|few
TGTGCCAGCAGCCGGAGCTCTGGGGCCAACGTCCTGACTTTC
CASSRSSGANVLTF
>TRBV7-9|TRBD1|TRBJ1-1|NA
TGTGCCAGCAGCTTAGGGGACAGTCTGGCTGAAGCTTTCTTT
CASSLGDSLAEAFF
>TRBV9|TRBD1|TRBJ1-3|NA
TGTGCCAGCAGCGCGACAGGGTCCTCTGGAAACACCATATATTTT
CASSATGSSGNTIYF
>TRBV19|NA|TRBJ2-1|NA
TGTGCCAGTAGTACAGAGCCGGGACAACCGTTCTTC
CASSTEPGQPFF
>TRBV29-1|TRBD1|TRBJ1-1|NA
TGCAGCGTGGACAGGGGGACGAGGAACACTGAAGCTTTCTTT
CSVDRGTRNTEAFF
>TRBV15|TRBD2|TRBJ2-1|NA
TGTGCCACCAGCAGGGGCCGACTAGCGGGCTACAATGAGCAGTTCTTC
CATSRGRLAGYNEQFF
>TRBV7-9|TRBD1|TRBJ2-7|NA
TGTGCCAGCAGCTTAGAAGGGACAGGGGGTCGGTACTTC
CASSLEGTGGRYF
>TRBV7-2|TRBD1|TRBJ1-6|NA
TGTGCCAGCAGCTTACTAGGACAGGGGTTTTCACCCCTCCACTTT
CASSLLGQGFSPLHF
>TRBV28|TRBD1|TRBJ2-2|NA
TGTGCCAGCAGTTTGAGGGGGCGCGGGGAGCTGTTTTTT
CASSLRGRGELFF
>TRBV5-1|TRBD2|TRBJ2-1|NA
TGCGCCAGCAGCTTGTTGGGCGGGAGGCCGACTCCGGAGCAGTTCTTC
CASSLLGGRPTPEQFF
>TRBV18|NA|TRBJ1-5|NA
TGTGCCAGCTCACGGGGTAACGGGGATCAGCCCCAGCATTTT
CASSRGNGDQPQHF